This T cell receptor beta chain came from a study of CD8+CD57+ T cells in acquired aplastic anemia. In the study overall: DNA recovered from sorted CD4+ and CD8+ cells had a mean of approximately 3.4 ug. Findings and caveats of the study: In CD8+ cells, Simpson's diversity showed no significant difference between patients and controls.

The table lists this clonotype with a few counts. Its specificity is not known. One junction end does not reproduce the germline sequence, and a read error may be involved. Using genomic DNA as the template, TCR beta VDJ and CDR3 profiling was carried out. MiXCR, run by TCRdb on the reads, gives a single entry per CDR3 protein. The sample shows about 180,000 distinct CDR3 sequences, 50% to 65% of them seen only once. Sequencing was done on patients that had shown CD8+CD57+ cell expansion by flow cytometry. The CDR3 covers 14 residues. The V gene's germline CDR1 is SGHTA and CDR2 FQGNSA. Sequenced: sorted CD4+, CD8+, or CD8+CD57+ T cells (not recorded which) from PBMCs. This TCR came from a human donor with aplastic anemia. The V and J genes are TRBV7-2 and TRBJ1-1; no definite D call. The CDR3 coding sequence is TGTGCCAGCAGTTTAGGGCAGGTCAACACTGAAGCTTTCTTT. Encoded protein: CASSLGQVNTEAFF.